The 11 T cell receptor beta chains reported below all come from one sample, sequenced in a study of T-cell reconstitution after alpha-beta-depleted transplantation in children. General study results and limits: At one year after transplant, newly produced T cells mostly accounted for T-cell counts and diversity.

Antigen specificity for these receptors is unknown. Preparation of the TCRbeta library used unique molecular identifiers. TCRdb processed the PCR reads anew with MiXCR; each CDR3 protein has one entry. Among around 300,000 distinct CDR3 sequences listed, almost 8% were seen once. Material: peripheral blood, obtained 360 days after TCRalphabeta/CD19-depleted stem cell transplant. The receptors derive from a female patient under 10 years old who had a stem cell transplant for Fanconi anemia, so the T cells may come from the graft donor.

This clonotype was counted ten times or more. This chain uses TRBV7-2 with TRBJ1-1; D might be TRBD1 (6 bases). The V end lost 5 bases, the J end lost 4 bases, and 14 bases lay between the germline ends. The CDR3 runs 14 residues. Germline assignment: CDR1 SGHTA and CDR2 FQGNSA. The CDR3 loop reads CASSNSGASTEAFF. CDR3 DNA sequence: TGTGCCAGCAGCAACTCAGGGGCGAGCACTGAAGCTTTCTTT.

This clonotype came up many times. J is TRBJ2-3 and V is TRBV12-3 or TRBV12-4, with D uncertain. The CDR3 length is 14 residues. V was trimmed by 5 bases and J by 2 bases, leaving 11 bases between them. The CDR3 sequence: CASSITVPTDTQYF. CDR3 DNA sequence: TGTGCCAGCAGTATAACAGTCCCCACAGATACGCAGTATTTT.

This clonotype was seen more than once but under ten times. The chain joins TRBV7-9 to TRBJ2-1; TRBD2 agrees at 7 bases. The germline gives CDR1 SEHNR, CDR2 FQNEAQ (reference sequence). This CDR3 spans 14 amino acids. V gave up 5 bases and J gave up 5 bases; unmatched junction bases: 6. The CDR3, as DNA: TGTGCCAGCAGCGCGGGAGTACGGGACAATGAGCAGTTCTTC. Its translation: CASSAGVRDNEQFF.

This clonotype was found a few times. The genes are TRBV3-1 and TRBJ2-5; TRBD1 is a possible D gene (6 bases). The V end was cut by 6 bases, the J end by 5 bases, with 19 bases between. Germline V gives CDR1 LGHDT, CDR2 YNNKEL (reference sequence). This CDR3 has 15 residues. Here the CDR3 DNA reads TGTGCCAGCAGGGAGACAGGAGTCCCCTTGGAGACCCAGTACTTC. This sequence encodes CASRETGVPLETQYF.

The chain uses TRBV12-3 or TRBV12-4 and TRBJ2-3; D unclear. The CDR3 runs 10 residues. Between the trimmed V and J ends, which lost 4 bases and 8 bases, there was a span of 4 bases. CDR3 residues: CASSYTTQYF. In DNA, the CDR3 is TGTGCCAGCAGTTACACTACGCAGTATTTT.

V usage is TRBV5-6 and J usage is TRBJ2-5; D gene unclear. The CDR3 runs to 13 residues. Trimming left V 2 bases short and J 4 bases short, with 9 bases between. Looked up from germline, CDR1 is SGHDT and CDR2 is YYEEEE. The CDR3 sequence is CASSLVGPETQYF. In DNA form, the CDR3 reads TGTGCCAGCAGCTTAGTGGGCCCAGAGACCCAGTACTTC.

This chain connects TRBV7-9 to TRBJ2-7; 7 bases match TRBD1. From germline, CDR1 is SEHNR and CDR2 FQNEAQ (reference sequence). V lost 2 bases, J lost 6 bases, and 4 bases stayed unmatched. The CDR3 consists of 13 residues. The CDR3 DNA is TGTGCCAGCAGCTTATCCACAGGGGTCGAGCAGTACTTC. Encoded protein: CASSLSTGVEQYF.

This clonotype was found many times. The CDR3 loop reads CASSLIAVNTEAFF. CDR3 sequence (DNA): TGTGCCAGCAGTTTAATCGCGGTGAACACTGAAGCTTTCTTT. The chain carries TRBV12-3 or TRBV12-4 and TRBJ1-1; D remains unclear. V was clipped by 2 bases and J by 0 bases, with 7 bases between them. There are 14 residues in the CDR3.

This clonotype was recorded many times. This chain joins TRBV6-5 and TRBJ2-5; D possibly corresponds to TRBD2 (6 bases). The V end lost 2 bases, the J end lost 0 bases, and 10 bases lay between the germline ends. The germline gives CDR1 MNHEY, CDR2 SVGAGI. The CDR3 sequence is 15 residues long. Here the CDR3 DNA reads TGTGCCAGCAGTTACGGGGCGGGGTACCAAGAGACCCAGTACTTC. It is translated as CASSYGAGYQETQYF.

In its sample, this clonotype was seen many times. CDR3 in DNA: TGTGCCAGCTCGCCCCCCGAAAGGTGGGAGACCCAGTACTTC. Translated: CASSPPERWETQYF. The rearrangement uses TRBV18 and TRBJ2-5; D gene uncertain. V was trimmed by 6 bases and J by 5 bases, leaving 16 bases between them. The length of the CDR3 is 14 residues. Germline V gene data show CDR1 as KGHSH and CDR2 as LQKENI.

There are many counts of this clonotype. This chain connects TRBV12-3 or TRBV12-4 to TRBJ2-5; 12 nucleotides match TRBD2. Unmatched junction bases numbered 9, after V lost 6 bases and J lost 4 bases. This CDR3 is 16 amino acids long. In DNA, the CDR3 is TGTGCCAGCAGGGTACTAGCGGGGGGCCTGGGAGAGACCCAGTACTTC. The encoded protein is CASRVLAGGLGETQYF.